Here is one T cell receptor (beta chain) with its context. The source of the sample is a study of blood T cell repertoires in COVID-19. Germline values: CDR1 GTSNPN, CDR2 SVGIG (reference sequence). This CDR3 is built from 15 residues. After removal of 0 bases from V and 1 base from J, the junction contained 4 bases not matched to a gene. Clones were read by immunoSEQ multiplex PCR, and TCRdb kept only the in-frame ones, dropping some. The table has about 150,000 clones, under 90% seen once. Sequencing input: peripheral blood. The clonotype comes from a human donor in a cohort sampled during active COVID-19. The rearrangement links TRBV30 to TRBJ1-1; 8 positions agree with TRBD1. CDR3 DNA: TGTGCCTGGAGTGTGACAGGGGCCTGGAACACTGAAGCTTTCTTT. Its translation is CAWSVTGAWNTEAFF.